The clone carrying this T cell receptor beta chain was seen many times. CDR1 is DFQATT, CDR2 SNEGSKA, per germline (reference sequence). Trimming cost V 1 base and J 0 bases; bases outside gene matches: 10. The CDR3 has 18 residues. The entry originates in a study of metastatic and nonmetastatic thyroid tumors. Nobody among the patients had been given any treatment before thyroid surgery. Source study methods: CDR3 differences across clinicopathological groups were used to build a distant-metastasis classifier for papillary thyroid cancer. TCRdb re-processed the PCR reads through MiXCR. The V and J calls here are based on TCRdb, not the publication. The sample has fewer than 25,000 clones, about 17% seen once.

The receptor was derived from a male donor with papillary thyroid cancer or a benign thyroid nodule (not recorded which). Some clones in this sample may be carry-over from other donors' samples. The chain uses TRBV20-1 and TRBJ2-1, with 9 bases fitting TRBD2. Sequencing was done on a sample of adjacent normal tissue. Here the CDR3 reads CSARVTGTSWSSYNEQFF. CDR3 in DNA: TGCAGTGCTAGAGTTACTGGGACTAGCTGGAGCTCCTACAATGAGCAGTTCTTC.